A selection of T cell receptor beta chains follows, all from one sample in a study of radiation and T cells in renal cell carcinoma. The method was immunoSEQ multiplex PCR; TCRdb's version includes in-frame clones alone and lacks a portion of them. The sample holds around 9,000 clones; roughly 69% are singletons and the top ten take over 20%. The sequenced sample was tumor tissue, obtained from a patient whose treatment was nephrectomy without radiotherapy. All receptors derive from a man between 60 and 75 years old with renal cell carcinoma. Both conserved end residues are part of each CDR3. D genes are given only for firm matches. Rows may omit the clone size; those that give it use once, few, many or a size class.

clone_size: .
d_call: .
j_call: TRBJ2-7
v_call: TRBV4-2
cdr3_nt: TGTGCCAGCAGCCCCCCTTGGCAGAACGAGCAGTACTTC
cdr3_aa: CASSPPWQNEQYF

clone_size: .
d_call: TRBD2
j_call: TRBJ2-3
v_call: TRBV5-1
cdr3_nt: TGCGCCAGCCTGCGCGGGGGGAGTACAGATACGCAGTATTTT
cdr3_aa: CASLRGGSTDTQYF

clone_size: few
d_call: .
j_call: TRBJ1-2
v_call: TRBV19
cdr3_nt: TGTGCCAGTAAAGACAGGACGTACTATGGCTACACCTTC
cdr3_aa: CASKDRTYYGYTF

clone_size: .
d_call: TRBD1
j_call: TRBJ1-2
v_call: TRBV29-1
cdr3_nt: TGCAGCGTTGGAGACAGGGGAGCGGGAGGCTACACCTTC
cdr3_aa: CSVGDRGAGGYTF

clone_size: .
d_call: .
j_call: TRBJ2-2
v_call: TRBV10-3
cdr3_nt: TGTGCCATCCAGCTGGGACTCCCAAGCGGGGAGCTGTTTTTT
cdr3_aa: CAIQLGLPSGELFF

clone_size: .
d_call: .
j_call: TRBJ2-1
v_call: TRBV18
cdr3_nt: TGTGCCAGCTCCCTTACTAGGGAGAATGAGCAGTTCTTC
cdr3_aa: CASSLTRENEQFF

clone_size: .
d_call: .
j_call: TRBJ1-1
v_call: TRBV10-3
cdr3_nt: TGTGCCATCAGTGAGTCGAGACGAGAGGGCACTGAAGCTTTCTTT
cdr3_aa: CAISESRREGTEAFF

clone_size: once
d_call: .
j_call: TRBJ1-2
v_call: TRBV6-4
cdr3_nt: TGTGCCAGCAGTGAGAACCCCCCAGGAAACTATGGCTACACCTTC
cdr3_aa: CASSENPPGNYGYTF

clone_size: .
d_call: .
j_call: TRBJ1-3
v_call: TRBV4-2
cdr3_nt: TGTGCCAGCAGCCGAGTTGGACAGACGGAGGGAAACACCATATATTTT
cdr3_aa: CASSRVGQTEGNTIYF

clone_size: .
d_call: .
j_call: TRBJ1-6
v_call: TRBV6-6
cdr3_nt: TGTGCCAGCAGTTACGAGGGCAATTCACCCCTCCACTTT
cdr3_aa: CASSYEGNSPLHF

clone_size: large
d_call: TRBD1
j_call: TRBJ2-1
v_call: TRBV14
cdr3_nt: TGTGCCAGCAGCCAAGATTGGGACAGGGGCAATGAGCAGTTCTTC
cdr3_aa: CASSQDWDRGNEQFF

clone_size: .
d_call: TRBD1
j_call: TRBJ2-3
v_call: TRBV2
cdr3_nt: TGTGCCAGCACCCCGGGACAGGTCACAGATACGCAGTATTTT
cdr3_aa: CASTPGQVTDTQYF

clone_size: .
d_call: .
j_call: TRBJ2-2
v_call: TRBV4-2
cdr3_nt: TGTGCCAGCAGCCAAGATATGAACACCGGGGAGCTGTTTTTT
cdr3_aa: CASSQDMNTGELFF

clone_size: .
d_call: .
j_call: TRBJ1-3
v_call: TRBV7-2
cdr3_nt: TGTGCCAGCAGTACCTTCGCCGGGGCTTCTGGAAACACCATATATTTT
cdr3_aa: CASSTFAGASGNTIYF

clone_size: .
d_call: TRBD2
j_call: TRBJ2-7
v_call: TRBV11-3
cdr3_nt: TGTGCCAGCAGCTCCCTAGCGGGGGCCATCTACGAGCAGTACTTC
cdr3_aa: CASSSLAGAIYEQYF

clone_size: .
d_call: .
j_call: TRBJ2-7
v_call: TRBV28
cdr3_nt: TGTGCCAGCACCCAACCGACGGGGGGCTACTACGAGCAGTACTTC
cdr3_aa: CASTQPTGGYYEQYF

clone_size: few
d_call: TRBD1
j_call: TRBJ2-3
v_call: TRBV7-2
cdr3_nt: TGTGCCAGCAGCTTTCCCCCAGGGGGAGCAGATACGCAGTATTTT
cdr3_aa: CASSFPPGGADTQYF

clone_size: once
d_call: TRBD1
j_call: TRBJ1-6
v_call: TRBV19
cdr3_nt: TGTGCCAGTCTGGGGACAGATAATTCACCCCTCCACTTT
cdr3_aa: CASLGTDNSPLHF

clone_size: .
d_call: .
j_call: TRBJ2-1
v_call: TRBV6-4
cdr3_nt: TGTGCCAGCAATGGAGGTGGGACCCACGGGGTCAATGAGCAGTTCTTC
cdr3_aa: CASNGGGTHGVNEQFF

clone_size: .
d_call: .
j_call: TRBJ2-3
v_call: TRBV5-6
cdr3_nt: TGTGCCAGCAGCTTGGCTGACTCCACAGGGGATACGCAGTATTTT
cdr3_aa: CASSLADSTGDTQYF

clone_size: .
d_call: .
j_call: TRBJ1-5
v_call: TRBV28
cdr3_nt: TGTGCCAGCAGTTGGAGGGACAATCAGCCCCAGCATTTT
cdr3_aa: CASSWRDNQPQHF

clone_size: .
d_call: .
j_call: TRBJ1-4
v_call: TRBV7-7
cdr3_nt: TGTGCCAGCAGCCTGGGCCGGAATGAAAAACTGTTTTTT
cdr3_aa: CASSLGRNEKLFF

clone_size: .
d_call: .
j_call: TRBJ2-7
v_call: TRBV6-6
cdr3_nt: TGTGCCAGCAGTTCAACTAGAGGCGAGCAGTACTTC
cdr3_aa: CASSSTRGEQYF

clone_size: .
d_call: TRBD2
j_call: TRBJ2-3
v_call: TRBV5-6
cdr3_nt: TGTGCCAGCAGCTCCGGGACTAGCGGCACAGATACGCAGTATTTT
cdr3_aa: CASSSGTSGTDTQYF

clone_size: .
d_call: TRBD1
j_call: TRBJ2-7
v_call: TRBV27
cdr3_nt: TGTGCCAGCAGTTTGAACAGGGGACCCTCCTACGAGCAGTACTTC
cdr3_aa: CASSLNRGPSYEQYF

clone_size: few
d_call: .
j_call: TRBJ1-4
v_call: TRBV2
cdr3_nt: TGTGCCAGCAGTGGGGAGGAAAAACTGTTTTTT
cdr3_aa: CASSGEEKLFF

clone_size: .
d_call: .
j_call: TRBJ2-3
v_call: TRBV2
cdr3_nt: TGTGCCAGCAGTGACTTGGAAGGCACAGATACGCAGTATTTT
cdr3_aa: CASSDLEGTDTQYF

clone_size: .
d_call: .
j_call: TRBJ1-3
v_call: TRBV7-2
cdr3_nt: TGTGCCAGCAGCTTAGGAGGAGGGAATGGAAACACCATATATTTT
cdr3_aa: CASSLGGGNGNTIYF

clone_size: medium-sized
d_call: .
j_call: TRBJ1-1
v_call: TRBV12-5
cdr3_nt: TGTGCTAGTGATTCGGGTGTGTGGGGCACTGAAGCTTTCTTT
cdr3_aa: CASDSGVWGTEAFF

clone_size: .
d_call: .
j_call: TRBJ2-3
v_call: TRBV10-3
cdr3_nt: TGTGCCATCAGTGATCGTCAGGGCCCAGATACGCAGTATTTT
cdr3_aa: CAISDRQGPDTQYF

clone_size: few
d_call: .
j_call: TRBJ2-5
v_call: TRBV11-2
cdr3_nt: TGTGCCAGCAGCTTAGAACCAGAAGAGACCCAGTACTTC
cdr3_aa: CASSLEPEETQYF

clone_size: .
d_call: .
j_call: TRBJ2-7
v_call: TRBV27
cdr3_nt: TGTGCCAGCAGTTTCAACTCGAACTACGAGCAGTACTTC
cdr3_aa: CASSFNSNYEQYF

clone_size: .
d_call: .
j_call: TRBJ2-5
v_call: TRBV9
cdr3_nt: TGTGCCAGCAGCGTAGGGGGATTCCAAGAGACCCAGTACTTC
cdr3_aa: CASSVGGFQETQYF

clone_size: .
d_call: TRBD1
j_call: TRBJ1-2
v_call: TRBV10-3
cdr3_nt: TGTGCCATCTTGGGACAGGGGGCTTATGGCTACACCTTC
cdr3_aa: CAILGQGAYGYTF

clone_size: .
d_call: .
j_call: TRBJ2-7
v_call: TRBV28
cdr3_nt: TGTGCCAGCGGCCATTCCTACGAGCAGTACTTC
cdr3_aa: CASGHSYEQYF

clone_size: once
d_call: TRBD1
j_call: TRBJ2-3
v_call: TRBV7-2
cdr3_nt: TGTGCCACCCGGGGACAGCCTAGCACAGATACGCAGTATTTT
cdr3_aa: CATRGQPSTDTQYF

clone_size: .
d_call: .
j_call: TRBJ1-1
v_call: TRBV28
cdr3_nt: TGTGCCAGCTGGGGCGAGGGCACTGAAGCTTTCTTT
cdr3_aa: CASWGEGTEAFF

clone_size: few
d_call: .
j_call: TRBJ2-7
v_call: TRBV13
cdr3_nt: TGTGCCAGCAGCTTCCGTAGGCAGGGGGAGCAGTACTTC
cdr3_aa: CASSFRRQGEQYF

clone_size: .
d_call: .
j_call: TRBJ1-2
v_call: TRBV11-2
cdr3_nt: TGTGCCAGCAGCTTAGACGTCAGGGGAAAAGACTATGGCTACACCTTC
cdr3_aa: CASSLDVRGKDYGYTF

clone_size: .
d_call: .
j_call: TRBJ1-2
v_call: TRBV30
cdr3_nt: TGTGCCTGGCGTTGGGGGGGCGTCACCTATGGCTACACCTTC
cdr3_aa: CAWRWGGVTYGYTF

clone_size: few
d_call: .
j_call: TRBJ1-1
v_call: TRBV27
cdr3_nt: TGTGCCAGCAGTTTATTTAGAGGTGGCACTGAAGCTTTCTTT
cdr3_aa: CASSLFRGGTEAFF

clone_size: few
d_call: .
j_call: TRBJ2-7
v_call: TRBV7-9
cdr3_nt: TGTGCCAGCAGCTTAACCTACGAGCAGTACTTC
cdr3_aa: CASSLTYEQYF

clone_size: .
d_call: .
j_call: TRBJ1-3
v_call: TRBV7-6
cdr3_nt: TGTGCCAGCAGCCTCGGGGCGAATGGAAACACCATATATTTT
cdr3_aa: CASSLGANGNTIYF

clone_size: .
d_call: .
j_call: TRBJ1-5
v_call: TRBV18
cdr3_nt: TGTGCCAGCTCACCGGTAGGGAGCAATCAGCCCCAGCATTTT
cdr3_aa: CASSPVGSNQPQHF

clone_size: .
d_call: .
j_call: TRBJ2-3
v_call: TRBV29-1
cdr3_nt: TGCAGCGTTTCTCCCCTTGAGGGGGGGCTCAGCACAGATACGCAGTATTTT
cdr3_aa: CSVSPLEGGLSTDTQYF

clone_size: medium-sized
d_call: .
j_call: TRBJ1-2
v_call: TRBV6-5
cdr3_nt: TGTGCCAGCAGTTACTCGGGCCCTAACTATGGCTACACCTTC
cdr3_aa: CASSYSGPNYGYTF

clone_size: .
d_call: .
j_call: TRBJ2-5
v_call: TRBV5-4
cdr3_nt: TGTGCCAGCAGCCCATCTCGGGGCGGATCGGAGGAGACCCAGTACTTC
cdr3_aa: CASSPSRGGSEETQYF

clone_size: .
d_call: .
j_call: TRBJ1-1
v_call: TRBV5-1
cdr3_nt: TGCGCCAGCAGCCTATTCCTAATGAACACTGAAGCTTTCTTT
cdr3_aa: CASSLFLMNTEAFF

clone_size: .
d_call: TRBD1
j_call: TRBJ2-7
v_call: TRBV5-6
cdr3_nt: TGTGCCAGCAGCTTGATCGGACAGGGCTACGAGCAGTACTTC
cdr3_aa: CASSLIGQGYEQYF

clone_size: .
d_call: TRBD2
j_call: TRBJ2-2
v_call: TRBV7-2
cdr3_nt: TGTGCCAGCAGCACCGGGACTAGCGGGACCACCGGGGAGCTGTTTTTT
cdr3_aa: CASSTGTSGTTGELFF

clone_size: .
d_call: .
j_call: TRBJ2-2
v_call: TRBV6-5
cdr3_nt: TGTGCCAGCAGTTACATGGTTAACACCGGGGAGCTGTTTTTT
cdr3_aa: CASSYMVNTGELFF

clone_size: few
d_call: .
j_call: TRBJ2-1
v_call: TRBV7-2
cdr3_nt: TGTGCCAGCAGCTCCGCAGGGAATGAGCAGTTCTTC
cdr3_aa: CASSSAGNEQFF

clone_size: few
d_call: TRBD1
j_call: TRBJ1-2
v_call: TRBV5-4
cdr3_nt: TGTGCCAGCAGCTTTGGACAGGGAAGTTACTATGGCTACACCTTC
cdr3_aa: CASSFGQGSYYGYTF

clone_size: .
d_call: .
j_call: TRBJ2-7
v_call: TRBV11-2
cdr3_nt: TGTGCCAGCAGCTTAGCAGCCGGCTCCTACGAGCAGTACTTC
cdr3_aa: CASSLAAGSYEQYF